The clone carrying this TCR beta chain turned up a few times. This entry is derived from a study of preoperative IRX-2 immunotherapy in early breast cancer. The treatment is: preoperative locoregional IRX-2 cytokine immunotherapy. Patients received preoperative, locoregional IRX-2 cytokine immunotherapy in a phase Ib study. J gave up 7 bases and V 5 bases, and 11 bases lay outside the gene matches. The length of the CDR3 is 15 residues. CDR1 is MNHGY, CDR2 SAAAGT, per germline. Libraries were prepared by immunoSEQ multiplex PCR; TCRdb keeps only in-frame clonotypes and omits some of them. This table holds approximately 100,000 clones, about nine tenths found once.

The chain employs TRBV6-8 and TRBJ1-2; 9 positions agree with TRBD1. This sequence was found in a human donor with breast cancer. Specimen: tumor tissue, collected after IRX-2 immunotherapy. The chain's CDR3 is CASSLQGAPVRGYTF. The CDR3 nucleotides read TGTGCCAGCAGTCTACAGGGGGCTCCGGTGCGTGGCTACACCTTC.